The clone carrying this TCR beta chain was seen repeatedly, ten times or more. The antigen is not known. Russia was home to the donors, healthy Caucasian individuals aged about 6 to 90. This specimen comes from a study of blood T cells in healthy people across ages. The use of a sample-barcoded 5' primer and a J-beta primer mix characterized a second PCR of roughly 6 to 11 cycles. Each of the cDNA molecules was tagged by a template-switch adaptor with 12 random nucleotides. From the 5' RACE reads, TCRdb called clonotypes with MiXCR, one entry per CDR3 protein. The data hold approximately 810,000 distinct CDR3 sequences, with under 30% observed a single time. Study-level points and caveats: Estimates drawn from one million T cells were deemed to understate diversity.

Input material: blood. This receptor was obtained from a woman older than 75 in good health.

In DNA, the CDR3 is TGCAGTGCTCCGTTCGACAGTCTCACAGATACGCAGTATTTT. This codes for CSAPFDSLTDTQYF. The chain employs TRBV20-1 and TRBJ2-3, with D possibly TRBD1 on 5 matching bases. Trimming shortened V by 5 bases and J by 2 bases, and 14 bases separated the two germline ends. This CDR3 is built from 14 residues. The germline gives CDR1 DFQATT, CDR2 SNEGSKA (reference sequence).